The 21 T cell receptor beta chains below were found in one sample sequenced in a study of HIV-infected patients and healthy controls. From the 5' RACE reads, TCRdb called clonotypes with MiXCR, one entry per CDR3 protein. The repertoire consists of some 20,000 distinct CDR3 sequences, with roughly a fifth occurring once and the leading ten covering around a third. The specimen was CD8+ T cells from blood. These TCRs come from a human donor in good health.

This clonotype was counted between two and nine times. The genes are TRBV2 and TRBJ1-1, with TRBD1 matching over 12 bases. Germline values: CDR1 SNHLY, CDR2 FYNNEI. This CDR3 spans 16 amino acids. J lost 0 bases, V lost 4 bases, and 3 bases had no gene match. The CDR3 bases are TGTGCCAGCAGTGTGGGACAGGGGGCCCTGAACACTGAAGCTTTCTTT. It specifies CASSVGQGALNTEAFF.

The V and J genes are TRBV25-1 and TRBJ2-5; D gene uncertain. The V end was cut by 5 bases, the J end by 2 bases, with 12 bases between. This CDR3 has 14 residues. Germline V CDR1 and CDR2: MGHDK, SYGVNS. This chain's CDR3 is CASSTPFRQETQYF. The CDR3 DNA follows: TGTGCCAGCAGTACCCCTTTTCGACAAGAGACCCAGTACTTC.

This clonotype was recorded once. The chain uses TRBV29-1 and TRBJ2-1; 9 bases line up with TRBD2. Trimming took 7 bases from V and 3 from J; bases not matched to a gene: 7. Germline V CDR1 and CDR2: SQVTM, ANQGSEA. The CDR3 contains 14 residues. As DNA, the CDR3 is TGCAGCGCCTTTCCTAGCGGGGTCTACAATGAGCAGTTCTTC. Translation: CSAFPSGVYNEQFF.

This clonotype was recorded at least ten times. CDR3 region: CAIRTGDFHEQYF. In DNA form, the CDR3 reads TGTGCCATCAGGACAGGGGACTTTCACGAGCAGTACTTC. The chain uses TRBV10-3 and TRBJ2-7, with TRBD1 matching over 8 bases. Germline loops: CDR1 ENHRY, CDR2 SYGVKD. Trimming at V came to 6 bases and at J to 5 bases, leaving 6 bases not matched to a gene. The CDR3 is 13 residues long.

This clonotype was picked up many times. The genes are TRBV4-3 and TRBJ1-6, with D maybe TRBD1 (6 bases). CDR1 and CDR2 from the germline V gene are LGHNA and YSLEER. V lost 3 bases, J lost 8 bases, and 17 bases lay in between. This CDR3 has 16 residues. Here the CDR3 reads CASSHETGPGDSPLHF. CDR3 nucleotide sequence: TGCGCCAGCAGCCATGAGACAGGTCCCGGAGATTCACCCCTCCACTTT.

V usage is TRBV10-3 and J usage is TRBJ1-2; D remains ambiguous. The germline V gene has CDR1 ENHRY and CDR2 SYGVKD. Deletions cut 2 bases from V and 0 bases from J, with 16 bases between. There are 17 residues in the CDR3. As DNA, the CDR3 is TGTGCCATCAGTGAGGGAGACCTTACCCTCTCTAACTATGGCTACACCTTC. Translation: CAISEGDLTLSNYGYTF.

Ten or more counts support this clonotype. V usage is TRBV7-9 and J usage is TRBJ2-2, with D unclear. Between the trimmed V and J ends, which lost 3 bases and 5 bases, there was a span of 4 bases. Germline CDR1 reads SEHNR; CDR2 reads FQNEAQ (reference sequence). The CDR3 contains 12 residues. The DNA of the CDR3 is TGTGCCAGCAGCTTGCTGACCGGGGAGCTGTTTTTT. Protein sequence: CASSLLTGELFF. The complete variable domain, with remaining parts taken from reference TRBV7-9 and TRBJ2-2, reads DTGVSQNPRHKITKRGQNVTFRCDPISEHNRLYWYRQTLGQGPEFLTYFQNEAQLEKSRLLSDRFSAERPKGSFSTLEIQRTEQGDSAMYLCASSLLTGELFFGEGSRLTVL.

This clonotype was recorded many times. The J gene is TRBJ1-1, the V gene TRBV12-3 or TRBV12-4, with a possible D match to TRBD1 (6 bases). This CDR3 comprises 15 residues. Trimming took off 2 bases at V and 5 bases at J, with 15 bases between the two ends. CDR3 protein: CASSLLLGGGTEAFF. The CDR3 nucleotides are TGTGCCAGCAGTTTACTCCTAGGGGGAGGTACTGAAGCTTTCTTT.

The rearrangement joins TRBV29-1 to TRBJ2-2; 11 bases are a match to TRBD2. J was trimmed by 7 bases and V by 7 bases; bases with no gene match: 2. Germline values: CDR1 SQVTM, CDR2 ANQGSEA. This CDR3 spans 12 amino acids. CDR3 residues: CSAGLAVGELFF. In DNA form, the CDR3 reads TGCAGCGCGGGACTAGCGGTCGGGGAGCTGTTTTTT.

This clonotype was seen at least ten times. At one end, the junction sequence differs from germline, possibly due to a read error. The chain is built from TRBV7-7 and TRBJ2-3; D gene ambiguous. Germline loops: CDR1 SSHAT, CDR2 FNYEAQ (reference sequence). This CDR3 comprises 15 residues. CDR3 sequence reads: CASSFSQRTTDTQYF. In DNA form, the CDR3 reads TGTGCTAGCAGCTTTAGCCAACGGACCACCGATACGCAGTATTTT.

This clonotype was detected many times. CDR3 nucleotides: TGTGCCAGCAGTTTAGGGCCGGGTGGCTACGAGCAGTACTTC. Protein: CASSLGPGGYEQYF. This chain uses TRBV12-3 or TRBV12-4 with TRBJ2-7; D not resolved. The CDR3 has 14 residues. Trimming removed 1 base at V and 3 bases at J, with 10 bases between.

This clonotype has at least ten counts. This sequence joins TRBV7-9 and TRBJ2-5; 8 bases align to TRBD1. The CDR3 runs 14 residues. The germline V gene has CDR1 SEHNR and CDR2 FQNEAQ (reference sequence). Trimming removed 5 bases from V and 5 bases from J; junction bases left unmatched: 7. This CDR3 reads CASSPRTGYETQYF. The CDR3 bases are TGTGCCAGCAGCCCGCGGACAGGGTACGAGACCCAGTACTTC. The full variable domain, with the rest looked up from reference TRBV7-9 and TRBJ2-5, is DTGVSQNPRHKITKRGQNVTFRCDPISEHNRLYWYRQTLGQGPEFLTYFQNEAQLEKSRLLSDRFSAERPKGSFSTLEIQRTEQGDSAMYLCASSPRTGYETQYFGPGTRLLVL.

V is TRBV6-6 and J is TRBJ2-3, with 8 bases aligning to TRBD2. The CDR3 totals 16 residues. The V and J ends lost 4 bases and 1 base, in that order; junction bases with no gene match: 7. Germline CDR1 reads MNHNY; CDR2 reads SVGAGI (reference sequence). The CDR3 spells CASSSERGTRTDTQYF. For the CDR3, the DNA is TGTGCCAGCAGTTCAGAGCGGGGGACTCGCACAGATACGCAGTATTTT.

The rearrangement links TRBV6-5 to TRBJ1-6, with D possibly matching TRBD1 (5 bases). Germline V CDR1 and CDR2: MNHEY, SVGAGI. The CDR3 runs to 15 residues. The V and J ends lost 2 bases and 8 bases respectively, with 13 bases between them. The CDR3 here is CASSYRDGSDSPLHF. CDR3 DNA sequence: TGTGCCAGCAGTTACCGGGACGGGTCCGATTCACCCCTCCACTTT.

The chain combines TRBV7-9 with TRBJ2-1; D is ambiguous. V was shortened by 0 bases and J by 9 bases, with 6 bases between the two germline ends. Germline CDR1 is SEHNR and CDR2 is FQNEAQ (reference sequence). This CDR3 spans 12 amino acids. The CDR3 nucleotides are TGTGCCAGCAGCTTAGCACATGGTGAGCAGTTCTTC. It codes for CASSLAHGEQFF.

Comments on this clonotype: The junction departs from germline at one end; a sequencing error may be responsible. The genes are TRBV6-5 and TRBJ2-2, with TRBD1 identical over 10 bases. Germline V CDR1 and CDR2: MNHEY, SVGAGI. The CDR3 is 13 amino acids. The CDR3 DNA sequence: TGTGCCAGCGGGACAGGGGACACCGGGGAGGTGTTTTTT. Encoded protein: CASGTGDTGEVFF.

This clonotype was counted only a few times. The chain recombines TRBV11-2 with TRBJ1-2; 11 bases match TRBD1. The CDR3 has 16 amino acids. With 5 bases clipped from V and 2 bases from J, the junction kept 7 bases outside the gene matches. Germline-derived CDR1 and CDR2 are SGHAT and FQNNGV. This CDR3 reads CASSIPGQGENYGYTF. The CDR3 coding sequence is TGTGCCAGCAGCATACCGGGACAGGGGGAAAACTATGGCTACACCTTC.

There are a few counts of this clonotype. This sequence joins TRBV20-1 and TRBJ2-1, with 7 bases lining up with TRBD2. This CDR3 contains 17 residues. J gave up 5 bases and V 1 base, and 14 bases lay outside the gene matches. CDR1 is DFQATT, CDR2 SNEGSKA, per germline (reference sequence). Here the CDR3 DNA reads TGCAGTGCTAGAGCCGGACTAGGCCCCGTACTCCACAATGAGCAGTTCTTC. Protein: CSARAGLGPVLHNEQFF.

This clonotype was counted a few times. The chain combines TRBV12-5 with TRBJ1-4; no clear D gene. This CDR3 region has 14 residues. V lost 6 bases and J lost 0, with 8 bases in between. Germline V gives CDR1 LGHNT, CDR2 FRNRAP. CDR3 in amino acids: CASGQYATNEKLFF. The DNA of the CDR3 is TGTGCTAGTGGACAGTATGCAACTAATGAAAAACTGTTTTTT. Combining the CDR3 with reference TRBV12-5 and TRBJ1-4 gives the whole variable domain DARVTQTPRHKVTEMGQEVTMRCQPILGHNTVFWYRQTMMQGLELLAYFRNRAPLDDSGMPKDRFSAEMPDATLATLKIQPSEPRDSAVYFCASGQYATNEKLFFGSGTQLSVL.

This clonotype was seen a few times. The chain links TRBV3-1 to TRBJ2-7; D is unclear. This CDR3 spans 13 amino acids. Trimming shortened V by 4 bases and J by 9 bases, and 16 bases separated the two germline ends. CDR1 is LGHDT and CDR2 is YNNKEL in the germline V gene (reference sequence). The CDR3 DNA is TGTGCCAGCAGCCCCATTACAACCCGGACGCAGTACTTC. Translation gives CASSPITTRTQYF.

This clonotype was observed a few times. The gene calls are TRBV6-5 and TRBJ2-1, with TRBD2 identical over 10 bases. This CDR3 comprises 15 residues. The germline gives CDR1 MNHEY, CDR2 SVGAGI. Trimming at V came to 6 bases and at J to 5 bases, leaving 7 bases not matched to a gene. CDR3 nucleotide sequence: TGTGCCAGCAGGGCCACTAGCGGGGCCCACAATGAGCAGTTCTTC. Protein sequence: CASRATSGAHNEQFF.